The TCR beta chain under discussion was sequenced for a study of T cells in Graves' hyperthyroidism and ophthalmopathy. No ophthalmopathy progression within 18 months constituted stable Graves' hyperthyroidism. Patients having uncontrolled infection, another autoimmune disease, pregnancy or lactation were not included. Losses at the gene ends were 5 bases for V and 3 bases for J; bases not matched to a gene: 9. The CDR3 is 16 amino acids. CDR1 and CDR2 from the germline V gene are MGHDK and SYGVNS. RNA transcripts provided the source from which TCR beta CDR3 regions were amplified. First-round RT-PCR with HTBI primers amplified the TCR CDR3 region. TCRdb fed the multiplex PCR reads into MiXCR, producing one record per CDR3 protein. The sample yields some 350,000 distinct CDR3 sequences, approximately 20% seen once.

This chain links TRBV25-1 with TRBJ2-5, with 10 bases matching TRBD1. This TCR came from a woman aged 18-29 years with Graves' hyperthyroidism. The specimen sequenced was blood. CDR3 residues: CASSFGPGTGEETQYF. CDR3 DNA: TGTGCCAGCAGTTTTGGACCCGGGACAGGGGAAGAGACCCAGTACTTC.